This T cell receptor (beta chain) appears in the sequencing data of a study of Tregs in tolerant kidney transplant recipients. Notes on the study in general: For some patients, primers changed over time, blocking nucleotide-level comparison. Few patients were studied, so findings need validation in larger groups.

With regard to this clone: Its antigen is not known. Read coverage stops 3 residues before the CDR3 terminus; the germline J gene supplies the remainder.

The assay was immunoSEQ multiplex PCR, and TCRdb's table has in-frame clones only and misses some. The listing contains around 5,600 clones. Recipients received nonmyeloablative bone marrow transplants from related graft donors, with transient mixed chimerism. CD4+CD25+CD127- Tregs, CD4+CD25- non-Tregs, CD4 and CD8 cells were sorted. Germline CDR1 is SGHVS and CDR2 is FNYEAQ. Trimming removed 5 bases at V and 4 bases at J, with 17 bases between. The CDR3 is 15 amino acids. The material sequenced was CD4+ T cells from blood (PBMCs), taken less than 15 months after the transplant. The chain couples TRBV7-6 to TRBJ2-5; unclear D gene. The source of this sequence is a human patient who received a combined kidney and bone marrow transplant. The graft donor may be the source of some T cells. CDR3 DNA (partial): TGTGCCAGCAGCCTCCCCAAGGGTGACGGAGAGACC. Protein: CASSLPKGDGET. The complete CDR3 sequence is CASSLPKGDGETQYF.